Listed below are T cell receptor beta chains from one sample, sequenced in a study of shared clonotypes between healthy human individuals. Produced via immunoSEQ multiplex PCR; TCRdb's table is partial and in-frame only. Among under 1 million clones listed, about 96% were seen once. Sequenced input: naive CD8+ T cells sorted from blood. The receptors derive from a man between 25 and 39 years old in good health. Each CDR3 is given with its conserved first and last residue. The D gene is left open where the match is weak. Where a row states a size, it is once, few, many or the class of an expanded clone; other rows omit it.

V gene,D gene,clone size,J gene,CDR3 protein,CDR3 DNA
TRBV2,-,once,TRBJ2-1,CASPLGNYEQFF,TGTGCCAGCCCATTGGGGAACTATGAGCAGTTCTTC
TRBV19,TRBD1,-,TRBJ1-4,CASTSGGGEKLFF,TGTGCCAGTACCTCAGGGGGTGGGGAAAAACTGTTTTTT
TRBV6-5,-,-,TRBJ1-1,CASSLGRGVTEAFF,TGTGCCAGCAGTCTAGGGAGGGGGGTGACTGAAGCTTTCTTT
TRBV10-2,-,-,TRBJ2-1,CASSQASSYNEQFF,TGCGCCAGCAGTCAAGCGAGCTCCTACAATGAGCAGTTCTTC
TRBV27,-,-,TRBJ2-1,CASSTTSSGNEQFF,TGTGCCAGCAGTACCACTAGTTCCGGAAATGAGCAGTTCTTC
TRBV28,-,-,TRBJ2-3,CASSSWRDTQYF,TGTGCCAGCAGTTCATGGCGGGATACGCAGTATTTT
TRBV9,TRBD2,once,TRBJ2-2,CASSGDYGAGELFF,TGTGCCAGCAGCGGGGACTATGGCGCCGGGGAGCTGTTTTTT
TRBV5-5,-,-,TRBJ1-5,CASSLLVLGQPQHF,TGTGCCAGCAGCTTGTTAGTCCTCGGTCAGCCCCAGCATTTT
TRBV5-4,-,-,TRBJ1-1,CASSPSSVNTEAFF,TGTGCCAGCAGCCCTTCGTCGGTGAACACTGAAGCTTTCTTT
TRBV9,TRBD2,-,TRBJ2-2,CASSYGLAANTGELFF,TGTGCCAGCAGCTACGGACTAGCGGCGAACACCGGGGAGCTGTTTTTT
TRBV11-2,TRBD2,-,TRBJ2-3,CASSLGLAGGGRGTDTQYF,TGTGCCAGCAGCTTAGGTCTAGCGGGAGGAGGTAGGGGCACAGATACGCAGTATTTT
TRBV9,TRBD1,-,TRBJ1-2,CASSGGQGGEGYTF,TGTGCCAGCAGCGGTGGACAGGGCGGTGAAGGCTACACCTTC
TRBV11-2,-,-,TRBJ2-6,CASSLGTGSSGANVLTF,TGTGCCAGCAGCTTAGGAACAGGGAGCTCTGGGGCCAACGTCCTGACTTTC
TRBV5-1,-,-,TRBJ2-7,CASSLYNRDYEQYF,TGCGCCAGCAGCTTGTATAACAGGGACTACGAGCAGTACTTC
TRBV7-9,-,-,TRBJ2-1,CASSSPTWEQFF,TGTGCCAGCAGCTCCCCTACGTGGGAGCAGTTCTTC
TRBV10-3,-,-,TRBJ2-6,CATLGSSGANVLTF,TGTGCCACCCTCGGGTCCTCTGGGGCCAACGTCCTGACTTTC
TRBV30,-,-,TRBJ1-3,CAWSVHPGAGNTIYF,TGTGCCTGGAGTGTACATCCGGGTGCCGGAAACACCATATATTTT
TRBV7-2,-,-,TRBJ2-7,CASSFQDSRFEQYF,TGTGCCAGCAGCTTCCAGGACAGCCGTTTTGAGCAGTACTTC
TRBV5-1,-,-,TRBJ1-5,CASSAGYNQPQHF,TGCGCCAGCAGCGCAGGGTACAATCAGCCCCAGCATTTT
TRBV7-9,TRBD2,-,TRBJ2-7,CASSSPSSREFYEQYF,TGTGCCAGCAGCTCCCCATCATCGCGGGAGTTCTACGAGCAGTACTTC
TRBV28,TRBD2,-,TRBJ2-1,CASAGGRKYNEQFF,TGTGCCTCTGCGGGCGGGAGGAAATACAATGAGCAGTTCTTC
TRBV5-5,-,-,TRBJ2-7,CASSSDRPYEQYF,TGTGCCAGCAGCTCGGACAGACCTTACGAGCAGTACTTC
TRBV9,-,-,TRBJ2-2,CASSVEAGFGELFF,TGTGCCAGCAGCGTAGAGGCAGGGTTCGGGGAGCTGTTTTTT
TRBV4-1,-,once,TRBJ2-1,CASSQGLGEDEQFF,TGCGCCAGCAGCCAAGGTCTGGGGGAGGATGAGCAGTTCTTC
TRBV7-6,TRBD1,-,TRBJ2-2,CASSLGSDRVVPGELFF,TGTGCCAGCAGCTTAGGATCGGACAGGGTAGTTCCCGGGGAGCTGTTTTTT
TRBV7-2,TRBD2,-,TRBJ2-7,CASSLALAGGHSREQYF,TGTGCCAGCAGCTTAGCACTAGCGGGAGGGCACTCGAGGGAGCAGTACTTC
TRBV7-9,-,-,TRBJ2-7,CASSPQDMGVNSYEQYF,TGTGCCAGCAGCCCTCAGGATATGGGGGTTAACTCGTACGAGCAGTACTTC